This entry lists 4 T cell receptor beta chains sequenced from one sample in a study of CD8 T cells in Susac syndrome. With random hexamers, 0.5 to 1 ug RNA was reverse transcribed. Each CDR3 protein gets one entry after TCRdb re-called the immunoSEQ multiplex PCR reads with MiXCR. Of approximately 190,000 distinct CDR3 sequences in the sample, around 93% were seen once. Sequenced input: CD8+ T cells from PBMCs. The receptors derive from a human donor with Susac syndrome.

This clonotype occurred once. The genes are TRBV27 and TRBJ2-5, with unresolved D. Germline CDR1 reads MNHEY; CDR2 reads SMNVEV (reference sequence). The CDR3 has 12 amino acids. V was cut by 6 bases and J by 2 bases, with 7 bases left in between. CDR3 DNA: TGTGCCAGCAGCCACCCTCAAGAGACCCAGTACTTC. Residues: CASSHPQETQYF.

This chain uses TRBV30 with TRBJ2-7; TRBD1 might be the D (5 bases). Per germline, CDR1 GTSNPN and CDR2 SVGIG (reference sequence). Trimming pared 7 bases from V and 3 bases from J, leaving 13 bases between. The CDR3 is made up of 12 amino acids. CDR3: CASSGRDYEQYF. CDR3 nucleotides: TGTGCCTCCTCCGGCAGGGACTACGAGCAGTACTTC.

The gene calls are TRBV24-1 and TRBJ2-1, with D tentatively TRBD1 (6 bases). The CDR3 spans 15 residues. V was pared by 9 bases and J by 4 bases, with 18 bases between. Germline values: CDR1 KGHDR, CDR2 SFDVKD. The CDR3 DNA follows: TGTGCCACCTCAGGCCCGACAGGAGGATACAATGAGCAGTTCTTC. Its protein product is CATSGPTGGYNEQFF.

The gene calls are TRBV7-9 and TRBJ2-5, with D tentatively TRBD1 (5 bases). Trimming left V 1 base short and J 2 bases short, with 11 bases between. CDR3 length: 15 residues. Germline values: CDR1 SEHNR, CDR2 FQNEAQ (reference sequence). DNA of the CDR3: TGTGCCAGCAGCTTAGGCGTTGCAGGGCAAGAGACCCAGTACTTC. Translation: CASSLGVAGQETQYF.